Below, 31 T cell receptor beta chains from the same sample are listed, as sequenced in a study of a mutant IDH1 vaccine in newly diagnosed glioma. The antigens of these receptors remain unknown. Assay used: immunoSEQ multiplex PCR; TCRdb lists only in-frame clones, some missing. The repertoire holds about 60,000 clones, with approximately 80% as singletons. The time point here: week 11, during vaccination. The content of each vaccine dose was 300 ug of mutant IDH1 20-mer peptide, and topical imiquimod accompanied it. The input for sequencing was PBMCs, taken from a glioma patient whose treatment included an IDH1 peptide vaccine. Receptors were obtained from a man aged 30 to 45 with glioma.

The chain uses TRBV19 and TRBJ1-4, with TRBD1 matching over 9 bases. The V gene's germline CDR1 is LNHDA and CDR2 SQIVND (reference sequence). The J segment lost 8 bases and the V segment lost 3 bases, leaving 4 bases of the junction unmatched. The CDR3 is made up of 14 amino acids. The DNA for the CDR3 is TGTGCCAGTAGTATTACAGGGGGCCTCGAAAAACTGTTTTTT. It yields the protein CASSITGGLEKLFF.

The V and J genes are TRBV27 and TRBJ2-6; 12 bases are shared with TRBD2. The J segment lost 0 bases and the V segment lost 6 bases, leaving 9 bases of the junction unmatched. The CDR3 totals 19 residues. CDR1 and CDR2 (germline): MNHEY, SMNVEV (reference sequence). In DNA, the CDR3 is TGTGCCAGCAGATCCTTTGGACTAGCGGGAAGCTCTGGGGCCAACGTCCTGACTTTC. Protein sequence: CASRSFGLAGSSGANVLTF.

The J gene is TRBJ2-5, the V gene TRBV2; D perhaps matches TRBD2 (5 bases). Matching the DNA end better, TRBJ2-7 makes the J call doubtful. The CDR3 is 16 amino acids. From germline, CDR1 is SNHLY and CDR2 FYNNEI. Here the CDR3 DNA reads TGTGCCAGCAGTGAAGCGCGAGGGTTTAGGTCCTACGAGCAGTACTTC. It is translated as CASSEARGFRSYEQYF.

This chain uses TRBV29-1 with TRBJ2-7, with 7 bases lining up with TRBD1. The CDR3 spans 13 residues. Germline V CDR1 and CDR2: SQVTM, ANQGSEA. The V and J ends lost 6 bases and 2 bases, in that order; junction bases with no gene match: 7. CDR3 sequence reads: CSVNRGVPYEQYF. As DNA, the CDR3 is TGCAGCGTCAACAGGGGTGTCCCCTACGAGCAGTACTTC.

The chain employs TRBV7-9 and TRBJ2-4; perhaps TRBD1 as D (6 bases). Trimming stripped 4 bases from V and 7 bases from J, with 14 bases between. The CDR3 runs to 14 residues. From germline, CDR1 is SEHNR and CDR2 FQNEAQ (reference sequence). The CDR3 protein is CASSSVGQGNIQYF. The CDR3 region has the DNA TGTGCCAGCAGCTCCGTCGGGCAGGGGAACATTCAGTACTTC.

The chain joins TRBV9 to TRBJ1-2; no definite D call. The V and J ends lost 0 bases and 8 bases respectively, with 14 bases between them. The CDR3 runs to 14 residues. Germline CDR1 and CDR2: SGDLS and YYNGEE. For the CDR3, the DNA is TGTGCCAGCAGCGTAGTCCCGGTGGATCGCGGCTACACCTTC. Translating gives CASSVVPVDRGYTF.

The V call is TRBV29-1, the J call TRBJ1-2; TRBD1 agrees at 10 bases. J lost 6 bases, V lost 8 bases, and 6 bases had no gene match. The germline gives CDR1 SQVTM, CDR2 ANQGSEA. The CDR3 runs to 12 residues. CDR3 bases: TGCAGCTTTTCCGGGACAGGGGATGGCTACACCTTC. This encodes CSFSGTGDGYTF.

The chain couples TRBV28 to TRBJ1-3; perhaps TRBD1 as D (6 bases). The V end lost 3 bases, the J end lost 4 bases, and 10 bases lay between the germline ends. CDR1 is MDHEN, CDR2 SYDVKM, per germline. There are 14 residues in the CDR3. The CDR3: CASSLTGDGNTIYF. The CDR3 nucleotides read TGTGCCAGCAGTTTGACAGGTGACGGAAACACCATATATTTT.

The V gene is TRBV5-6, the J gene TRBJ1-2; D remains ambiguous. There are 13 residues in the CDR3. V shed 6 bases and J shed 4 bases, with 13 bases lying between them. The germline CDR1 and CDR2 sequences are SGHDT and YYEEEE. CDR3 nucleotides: TGTGCCAGCACGAAAAGGCGGCTCTATGGCTACACCTTC. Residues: CASTKRRLYGYTF.

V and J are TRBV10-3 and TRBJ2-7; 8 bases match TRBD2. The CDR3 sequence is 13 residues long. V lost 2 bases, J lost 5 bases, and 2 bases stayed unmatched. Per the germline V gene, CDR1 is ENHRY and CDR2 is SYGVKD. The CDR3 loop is CAISEGRGDEQYF. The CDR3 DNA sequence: TGTGCCATCAGTGAGGGGCGGGGGGACGAGCAGTACTTC.

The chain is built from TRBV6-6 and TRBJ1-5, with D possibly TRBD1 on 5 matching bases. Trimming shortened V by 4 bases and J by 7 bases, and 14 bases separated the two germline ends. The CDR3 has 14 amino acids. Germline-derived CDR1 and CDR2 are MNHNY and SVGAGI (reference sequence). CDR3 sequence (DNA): TGTGCCAGCAGTTTCAGACCAGGGACCCAGCCCCAGCATTTT. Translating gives CASSFRPGTQPQHF.

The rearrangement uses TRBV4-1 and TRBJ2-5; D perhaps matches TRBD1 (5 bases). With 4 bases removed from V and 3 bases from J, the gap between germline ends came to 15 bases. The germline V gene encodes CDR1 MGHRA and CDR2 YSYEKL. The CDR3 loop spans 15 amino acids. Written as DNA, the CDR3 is TGCGCCAGCAGCCGACTTCCGACAGTTAAAGAGACCCAGTACTTC. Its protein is CASSRLPTVKETQYF.

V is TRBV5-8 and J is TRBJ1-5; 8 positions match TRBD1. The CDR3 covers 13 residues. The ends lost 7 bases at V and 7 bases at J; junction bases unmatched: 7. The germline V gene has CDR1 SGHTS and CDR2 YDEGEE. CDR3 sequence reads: CASSKDREQPQHF. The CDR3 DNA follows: TGTGCCAGCTCTAAGGACAGGGAGCAGCCCCAGCATTTT. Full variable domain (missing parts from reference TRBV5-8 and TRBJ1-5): EAGVTQSPTHLIKTRGQQATLRCSPISGHTSVYWYQQALGLGLQFLLWYDEGEERNRGNFPPRFSGRQFPNYSSELNVNALELEDSALYLCASSKDREQPQHFGDGTRLSIL.

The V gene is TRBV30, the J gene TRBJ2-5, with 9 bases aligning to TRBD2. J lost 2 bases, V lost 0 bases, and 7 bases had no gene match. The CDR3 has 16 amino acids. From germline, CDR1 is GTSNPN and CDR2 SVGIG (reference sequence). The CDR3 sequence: CAWSVLPGLAQETQYF. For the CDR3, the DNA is TGTGCCTGGAGTGTACTACCGGGACTAGCTCAAGAGACCCAGTACTTC.

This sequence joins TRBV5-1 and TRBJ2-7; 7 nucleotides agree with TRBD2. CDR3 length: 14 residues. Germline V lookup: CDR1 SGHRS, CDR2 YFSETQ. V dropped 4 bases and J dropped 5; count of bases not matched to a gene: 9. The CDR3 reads CASSTSGASNEQYF. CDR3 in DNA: TGCGCCAGCAGCACCAGCGGGGCTTCAAACGAGCAGTACTTC.

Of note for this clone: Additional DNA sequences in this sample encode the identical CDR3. CDR3 in amino acids: CASSYGTGGNEKLFF. DNA for the CDR3: TGCGCCAGCAGCTACGGGACAGGGGGGAATGAAAAACTGTTTTTT. The chain has TRBV5-1 and TRBJ1-4, with TRBD1 matching 11 bases. Losses at the gene ends were 3 bases for V and 5 bases for J; bases not matched to a gene: 3. Germline V gene sequence: CDR1 SGHRS, CDR2 YFSETQ. CDR3 length: 15 residues.

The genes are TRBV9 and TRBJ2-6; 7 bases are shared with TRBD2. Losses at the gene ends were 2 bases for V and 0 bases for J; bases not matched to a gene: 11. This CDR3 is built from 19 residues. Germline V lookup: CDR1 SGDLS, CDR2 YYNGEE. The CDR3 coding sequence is TGTGCCAGCAGCGTTCCTGGGGGGAGGGACTTCTCTGGGGCCAACGTCCTGACTTTC. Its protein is CASSVPGGRDFSGANVLTF.

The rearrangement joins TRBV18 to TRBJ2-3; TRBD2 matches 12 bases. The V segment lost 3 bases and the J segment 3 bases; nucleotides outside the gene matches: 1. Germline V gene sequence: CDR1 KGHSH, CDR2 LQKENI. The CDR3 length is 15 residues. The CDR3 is CASSPGLAGTDTQYF. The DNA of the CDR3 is TGTGCCAGCTCACCCGGACTAGCGGGGACAGATACGCAGTATTTT.

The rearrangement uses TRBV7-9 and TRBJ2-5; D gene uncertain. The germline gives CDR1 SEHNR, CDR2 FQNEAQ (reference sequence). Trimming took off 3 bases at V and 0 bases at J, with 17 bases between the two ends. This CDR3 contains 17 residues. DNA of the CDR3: TGTGCCAGCAGCTTTACGATGGCCCTCGCCTACCAAGAGACCCAGTACTTC. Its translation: CASSFTMALAYQETQYF.

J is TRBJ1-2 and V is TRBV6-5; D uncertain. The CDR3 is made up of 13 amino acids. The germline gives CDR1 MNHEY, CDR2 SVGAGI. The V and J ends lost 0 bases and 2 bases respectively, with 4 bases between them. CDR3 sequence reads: CASSYSQNYGYTF. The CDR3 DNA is TGTGCCAGCAGTTACTCGCAAAACTATGGCTACACCTTC.

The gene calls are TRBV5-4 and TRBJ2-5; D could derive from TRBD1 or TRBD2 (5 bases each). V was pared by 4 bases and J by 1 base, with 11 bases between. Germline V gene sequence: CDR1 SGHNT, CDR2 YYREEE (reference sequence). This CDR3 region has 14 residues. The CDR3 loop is CASSGPGTQETQYF. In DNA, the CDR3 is TGTGCCAGCAGCGGCCCTGGGACCCAAGAGACCCAGTACTTC.

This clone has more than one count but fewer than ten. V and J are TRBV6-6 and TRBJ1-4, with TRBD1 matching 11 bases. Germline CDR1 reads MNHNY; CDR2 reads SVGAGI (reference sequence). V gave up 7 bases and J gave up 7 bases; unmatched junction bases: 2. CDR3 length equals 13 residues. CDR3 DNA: TGTGCCAGCAAAGGGACAGGGGGTGAAAAACTGTTTTTT. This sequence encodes CASKGTGGEKLFF.

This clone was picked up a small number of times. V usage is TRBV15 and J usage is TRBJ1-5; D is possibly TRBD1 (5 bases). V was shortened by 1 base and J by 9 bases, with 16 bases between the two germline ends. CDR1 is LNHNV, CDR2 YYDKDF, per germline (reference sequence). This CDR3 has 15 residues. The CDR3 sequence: CATSRAGSGWWPQHF. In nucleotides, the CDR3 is TGTGCCACCAGCAGAGCAGGGTCGGGATGGTGGCCCCAGCATTTT.

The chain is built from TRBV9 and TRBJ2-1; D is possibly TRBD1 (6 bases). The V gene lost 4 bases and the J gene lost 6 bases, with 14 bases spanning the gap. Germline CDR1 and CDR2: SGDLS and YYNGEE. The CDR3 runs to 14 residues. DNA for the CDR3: TGTGCCAGCAGCAGTTGGGGGCGGAGCAATGAGCAGTTCTTC. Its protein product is CASSSWGRSNEQFF.

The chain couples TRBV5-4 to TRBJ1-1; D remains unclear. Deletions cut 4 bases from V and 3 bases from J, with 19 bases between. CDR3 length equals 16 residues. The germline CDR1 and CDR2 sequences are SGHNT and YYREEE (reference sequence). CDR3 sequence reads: CASSPSHGQAYTEAFF. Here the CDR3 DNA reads TGTGCCAGCAGCCCCAGTCACGGGCAGGCCTACACTGAAGCTTTCTTT.

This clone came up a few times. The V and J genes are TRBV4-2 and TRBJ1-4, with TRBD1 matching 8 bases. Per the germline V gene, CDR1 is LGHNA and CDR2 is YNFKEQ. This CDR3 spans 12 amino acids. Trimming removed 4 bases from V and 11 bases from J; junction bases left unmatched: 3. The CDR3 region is CASSLRQGKLFF. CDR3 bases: TGTGCCAGCAGCCTTCGACAGGGGAAACTGTTTTTT.

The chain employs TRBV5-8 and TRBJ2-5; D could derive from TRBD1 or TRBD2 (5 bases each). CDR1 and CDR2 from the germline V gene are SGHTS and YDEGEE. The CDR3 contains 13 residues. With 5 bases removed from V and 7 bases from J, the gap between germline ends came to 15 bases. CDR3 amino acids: CASRFGTVGTQYF. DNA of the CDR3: TGTGCCAGCAGGTTCGGGACCGTGGGGACCCAGTACTTC.

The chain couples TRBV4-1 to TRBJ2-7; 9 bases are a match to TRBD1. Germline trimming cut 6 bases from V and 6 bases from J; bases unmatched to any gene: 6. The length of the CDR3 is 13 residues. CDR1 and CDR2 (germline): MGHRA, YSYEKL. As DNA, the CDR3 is TGCGCCAGCAGTTGGGACAGGGTATCCGAGCAGTACTTC. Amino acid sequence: CASSWDRVSEQYF.

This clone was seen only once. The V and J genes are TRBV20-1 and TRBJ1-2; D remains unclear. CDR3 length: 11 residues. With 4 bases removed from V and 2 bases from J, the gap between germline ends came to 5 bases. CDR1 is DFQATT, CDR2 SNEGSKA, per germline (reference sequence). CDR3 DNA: TGCAGTGCTACAGAGAACTATGGCTACACCTTC. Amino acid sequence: CSATENYGYTF.

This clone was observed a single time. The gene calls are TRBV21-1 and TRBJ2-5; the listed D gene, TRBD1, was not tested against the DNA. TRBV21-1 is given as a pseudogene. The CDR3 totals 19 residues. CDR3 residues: CASSNIRLRDSPAQETQYF. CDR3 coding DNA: TGTGCCAGCAGCAATATAAGGCTCCGGGACAGCCCAGCCCAAGAGACCCAGTACTTC.

CDR3 region: CSARKGNTIYF. The DNA of the CDR3 is TGCAGTGCTAGAAAAGGAAACACCATATATTTT. This chain links TRBV20-1 with TRBJ1-3; D call uncertain. Germline V lookup: CDR1 DFQATT, CDR2 SNEGSKA (reference sequence). CDR3 length: 11 amino acids. V was trimmed by 2 bases and J by 4 bases, leaving 3 bases between them.